A single sample is the source of the 17 T cell receptor beta chains below, sequenced in a study of somatic mutations in cytotoxic T cells in rheumatoid arthritis. Sequencing used immunoSEQ multiplex PCR; TCRdb keeps in-frame clones, though not all of them. This sample carries some 20,000 clones, over 75% of them seen once, and the ten largest clones take around an eighth. Sequenced input: CD8+ T cells sorted from blood. The receptors stem from an adult with rheumatoid arthritis.

V gene TRBV6-1 combines with J gene TRBJ1-2; weak D call: TRBD1 (5 bases). V was trimmed by 4 bases and J by 4 bases, leaving 13 bases between them. This CDR3 contains 14 residues. Germline V CDR1 and CDR2: MNHNS, SASEGT. Here the CDR3 DNA reads TGTGCCAGCAGTGGGGTGGGGCGAATCTATGGCTACACCTTC. Protein: CASSGVGRIYGYTF.

The chain couples TRBV9 to TRBJ1-2, with a possible D match to TRBD1 (6 bases). Germline loops: CDR1 SGDLS, CDR2 YYNGEE. The V end lost 2 bases, the J end lost 8 bases, and 22 bases lay between the germline ends. The CDR3 has 16 residues. CDR3 in amino acids: CASSVGRGGGGIGYTF. CDR3 bases: TGTGCCAGCAGCGTGGGGCGGGGAGGAGGGGGGATCGGCTACACCTTC.

The CDR3 DNA sequence: TGTGCCAGCAGCCCTAGCGGGGGGAATGAGCAGTTCTTC. The encoded protein is CASSPSGGNEQFF. The gene calls are TRBV7-3 and TRBJ2-1; TRBD2 aligns across 11 bases. Trimming at V came to 5 bases and at J to 7 bases, leaving 1 base not matched to a gene. The CDR3 is made up of 13 amino acids. The V gene's germline CDR1 is SGHTA and CDR2 FQGTGA.

The CDR3 reads CASSPDWNQNIQYF. In nucleotides, the CDR3 is TGTGCCAGCAGCCCCGACTGGAACCAAAACATTCAGTACTTC. This chain uses TRBV6-5 with TRBJ2-4; no reliable D call. V was clipped by 6 bases and J by 5 bases, with 14 bases between them. The length of the CDR3 is 14 residues. The germline V gene has CDR1 MNHEY and CDR2 SVGAGI.

This chain uses TRBV7-9 with TRBJ1-1, with 7 bases that match TRBD1. CDR1 SEHNR and CDR2 FQNEAQ come from the germline V gene (reference sequence). After removal of 7 bases from V and 2 bases from J, the junction contained 7 bases not matched to a gene. The CDR3 has 14 residues. CDR3 nucleotides: TGTGCCAGCACCGGAGGGACAGCTAACACTGAAGCTTTCTTT. Protein product: CASTGGTANTEAFF.

The chain uses TRBV13 and TRBJ2-5; possibly TRBD2 for D (5 bases). The CDR3 is made up of 14 amino acids. V gave up 2 bases and J gave up 4 bases, with 11 bases separating them. Germline V lookup: CDR1 PRHDT, CDR2 FYEKMQ (reference sequence). The CDR3 bases are TGTGCCAGCAGCTTATACGGGGAACGAGAGACCCAGTACTTC. Translation gives CASSLYGERETQYF.

V gene TRBV13 combines with J gene TRBJ2-7, with a possible D match to TRBD2 (5 bases). Germline CDR1 PRHDT, CDR2 FYEKMQ (reference sequence). The V and J ends lost 0 bases and 3 bases respectively, with 9 bases between them. The CDR3 has 14 residues. This chain's CDR3 is CASSLGSSNYEQYV. CDR3 bases: TGTGCCAGCAGCTTAGGATCTAGCAACTACGAGCAGTACGTC.

This clone showed up just a few times. The chain joins TRBV12-5 to TRBJ2-3, with D maybe TRBD2 (5 bases). V lost 2 bases to trimming and J lost 2 bases, with 8 bases between them. This CDR3 has 14 residues. Per germline, CDR1 LGHNT and CDR2 FRNRAP. CDR3 loop: CASGLTGITDTQYF. DNA for the CDR3: TGTGCTAGTGGTTTGACGGGGATCACAGATACGCAGTATTTT.

This clone was counted a single time. In the same sample, other DNA sequences code for this CDR3. The chain joins TRBV7-9 to TRBJ1-1; 7 bases map to TRBD1. Germline values: CDR1 SEHNR, CDR2 FQNEAQ (reference sequence). J gave up 11 bases and V 2 bases, and 5 bases lay outside the gene matches. The length of the CDR3 is 12 residues. The CDR3 spells CASSLNGQEAFF. The CDR3 nucleotides read TGTGCCAGCAGCTTAAACGGACAGGAGGCTTTCTTT.

This clone was detected a few times. This chain joins TRBV4-2 and TRBJ2-7; D may be TRBD1 (5 bases). The germline V gene encodes CDR1 LGHNA and CDR2 YNFKEQ. The V and J ends lost 0 bases and 9 bases respectively, with 18 bases between them. The CDR3 extends over 15 amino acids. CDR3 coding DNA: TGTGCCAGCAGCCAAGAACTTTTTATCTGGGGCGGGCAGTACTTC. It is translated as CASSQELFIWGGQYF.

The gene calls are TRBV19 and TRBJ2-1; D is uncertain. Between the trimmed V and J ends, which lost 5 bases and 0 bases, there was a span of 11 bases. CDR3 length equals 15 residues. Germline lookup yields CDR1 LNHDA and CDR2 SQIVND (reference sequence). The CDR3 nucleotides read TGTGCCAGTAGTCCTACCCAACGCTCCTACAATGAGCAGTTCTTC. This gives the protein CASSPTQRSYNEQFF. The full variable domain, rest sourced from reference TRBV19 and TRBJ2-1, is DGGITQSPKYLFRKEGQNVTLSCEQNLNHDAMYWYRQDPGQGLRLIYYSQIVNDFQKGDIAEGYSVSREKKESFPLTVTSAQKNPTAFYLCASSPTQRSYNEQFFGPGTRLTVL.

The rearrangement joins TRBV27 to TRBJ2-7; D might be TRBD1 (6 bases). Germline values: CDR1 MNHEY, CDR2 SMNVEV (reference sequence). The CDR3 totals 15 residues. Trimming stripped 2 bases from V and 3 bases from J, with 14 bases between. The CDR3 DNA reads TGTGCCAGCAGTTTAAGGTACAGGGCCCTCTACGAGCAGTACTTC. Protein: CASSLRYRALYEQYF.

The chain is built from TRBV7-9 and TRBJ2-7; the match to TRBD1 covers 8 bases. CDR1 is SEHNR, CDR2 FQNEAQ, per germline (reference sequence). V trimming: 1 base; J trimming: 2 bases; junction bases outside the gene matches: 7. The CDR3 covers 16 residues. Here the CDR3 reads CASSLVNRGSAYEQYV. The DNA for the CDR3 is TGTGCCAGCAGCTTAGTTAACAGGGGGTCCGCCTACGAGCAGTACGTC.

The genes are TRBV4-1 and TRBJ2-1, with 8 nucleotides matching TRBD2. The CDR3 is 14 amino acids. V lost 5 bases, J lost 3 bases, and 3 bases stayed unmatched. Germline V CDR1 and CDR2: MGHRA, YSYEKL. The DNA for the CDR3 is TGCGCCAGCAGCAACGGGGGGGTCTACAATGAGCAGTTCTTC. Amino acids: CASSNGGVYNEQFF.

This chain links TRBV18 with TRBJ1-2, with D perhaps matching TRBD1 (5 bases). V lost 6 bases and J lost 6, with 20 bases in between. The CDR3 is 15 residues long. The germline V gene encodes CDR1 KGHSH and CDR2 LQKENI. In nucleotides, the CDR3 is TGTGCCAGCTCCCCAACGCAGGGAGGCCTGGATGGCTACACCTTC. Translation gives CASSPTQGGLDGYTF.

This rearrangement joins TRBV29-1 to TRBJ2-6; tentatively, D is TRBD1 or TRBD2 (5 bases each). Deletions cut 4 bases from V and 4 bases from J, with 14 bases between. The CDR3 loop spans 15 amino acids. Germline V lookup: CDR1 SQVTM, CDR2 ANQGSEA. The CDR3 nucleotides are TGCAGCGTTGTTGCCCGCCGGGGCGGGGCCAACGTCCTGACTTTC. Translating gives CSVVARRGGANVLTF.

The rearrangement joins TRBV10-3 to TRBJ2-7; 8 positions match TRBD1. Germline CDR1 ENHRY, CDR2 SYGVKD. J lost 7 bases, V lost 0 bases, and 11 bases had no gene match. The CDR3 spans 16 residues. CDR3 nucleotide sequence: TGTGCCATCAGTGAGTCGACTAGGGACAGGCCCCAGGAGCAGTACTTC. Protein sequence: CAISESTRDRPQEQYF.